This T cell receptor (beta chain) was sequenced during a study of T cells in Graves' hyperthyroidism and ophthalmopathy. Germline V gene lookup returns CDR1 SGHAT and CDR2 FQNNGV. V shed 6 bases, J shed 4 bases, and the junction held 19 bases outside the gene matches. The CDR3 sequence is 18 residues long. From RNA transcripts, TCR beta CDR3 regions were amplified. The primer set for the first-round RT-PCR of the TCR CDR3 was HTBI. TCRdb independently ran MiXCR on the multiplex PCR reads; one entry per CDR3 protein. There are a few hundred thousand distinct CDR3 sequences in the sample; under 20% occur only once, and 40% lies in the top ten.

This sequence originates from a man in his late teens or twenties with Graves' ophthalmopathy. The material sequenced was blood. The chain combines TRBV11-2 with TRBJ2-3, with 7 bases lining up with TRBD1. CDR3 coding DNA: TGTGCCAGCAGTTCTGGACAGGACGCCCCGTTTTATTCAGATACGCAGTATTTT. Protein product: CASSSGQDAPFYSDTQYF. Complete variable domain (other parts from reference TRBV11-2 and TRBJ2-3): EAGVAQSPRYKIIEKRQSVAFWCNPISGHATLYWYQQILGQGPKLLIQFQNNGVVDDSQLPKDRFSAERLKGVDSTLKIQPAKLEDSAVYLCASSSGQDAPFYSDTQYFGPGTRLTVL.